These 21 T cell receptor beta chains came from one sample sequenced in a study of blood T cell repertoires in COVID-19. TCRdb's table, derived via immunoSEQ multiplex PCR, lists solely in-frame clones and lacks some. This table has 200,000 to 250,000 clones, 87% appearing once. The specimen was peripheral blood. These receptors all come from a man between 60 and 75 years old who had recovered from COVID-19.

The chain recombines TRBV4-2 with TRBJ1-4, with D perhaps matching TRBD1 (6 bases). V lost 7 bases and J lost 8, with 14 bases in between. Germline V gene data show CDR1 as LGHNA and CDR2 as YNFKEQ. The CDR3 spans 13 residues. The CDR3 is CASTANRAEKLFF. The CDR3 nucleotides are TGTGCCAGCACCGCTAACAGGGCCGAAAAACTGTTTTTT.

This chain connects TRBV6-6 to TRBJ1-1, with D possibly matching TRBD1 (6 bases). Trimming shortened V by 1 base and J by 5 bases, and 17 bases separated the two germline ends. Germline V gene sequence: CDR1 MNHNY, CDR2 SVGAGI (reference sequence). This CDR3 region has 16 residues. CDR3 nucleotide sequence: TGTGCCAGCAGTTACTTTTCCACAGGGCCAATAACTGAAGCTTTCTTT. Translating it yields CASSYFSTGPITEAFF.

The CDR3 here is CASSQSVQTGEKLFF. The CDR3 DNA sequence: TGTGCCAGCAGCCAATCCGTTCAGACGGGTGAAAAACTGTTTTTT. The chain couples TRBV3-1 (or the pseudogene TRBV3-2) to TRBJ1-4; D gene unclear. The CDR3 is made up of 15 amino acids. V lost 2 bases and J 7 bases, leaving 14 bases between the germline ends. Germline assignment: CDR1 LGHDT and CDR2 YNNKEL (reference sequence).

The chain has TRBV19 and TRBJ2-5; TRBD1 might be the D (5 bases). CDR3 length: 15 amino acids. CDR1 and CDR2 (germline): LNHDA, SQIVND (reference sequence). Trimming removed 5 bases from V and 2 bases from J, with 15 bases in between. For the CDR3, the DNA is TGTGCCAGTAGTCCCGGTCAGGGTTGGCAAGAGACCCAGTACTTC. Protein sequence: CASSPGQGWQETQYF.

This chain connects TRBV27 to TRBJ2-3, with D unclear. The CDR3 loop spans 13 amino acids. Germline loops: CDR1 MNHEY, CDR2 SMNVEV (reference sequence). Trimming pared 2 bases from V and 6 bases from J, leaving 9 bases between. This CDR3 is CASSLAFQDTQYF. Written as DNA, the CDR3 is TGTGCCAGCAGTTTAGCCTTTCAGGATACGCAGTATTTT.

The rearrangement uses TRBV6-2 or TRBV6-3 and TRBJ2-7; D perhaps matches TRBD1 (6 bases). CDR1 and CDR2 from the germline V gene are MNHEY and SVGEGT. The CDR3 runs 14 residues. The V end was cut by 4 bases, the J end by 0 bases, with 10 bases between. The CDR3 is CASSSQGNSYEQYF. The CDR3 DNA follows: TGTGCCAGCAGTTCTCAGGGGAACTCCTACGAGCAGTACTTC.

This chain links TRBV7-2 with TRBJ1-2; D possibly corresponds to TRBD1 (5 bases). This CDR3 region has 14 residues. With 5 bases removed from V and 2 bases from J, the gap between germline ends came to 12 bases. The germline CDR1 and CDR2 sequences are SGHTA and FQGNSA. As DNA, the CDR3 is TGTGCCAGCAGCCCCTGGGAGGGGAACTATGGCTACACCTTC. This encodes CASSPWEGNYGYTF.

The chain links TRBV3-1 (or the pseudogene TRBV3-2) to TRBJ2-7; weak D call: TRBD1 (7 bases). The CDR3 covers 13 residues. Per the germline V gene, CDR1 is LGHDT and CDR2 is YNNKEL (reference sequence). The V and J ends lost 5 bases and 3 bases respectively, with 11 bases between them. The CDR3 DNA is TGTGCCAGCAGCAACAGGGGAGGCTACGAGCAGTACTTC. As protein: CASSNRGGYEQYF.

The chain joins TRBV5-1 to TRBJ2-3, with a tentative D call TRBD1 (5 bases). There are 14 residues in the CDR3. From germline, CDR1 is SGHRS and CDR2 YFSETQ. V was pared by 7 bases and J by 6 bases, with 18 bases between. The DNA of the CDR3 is TGCGCCAGCCGGCTCCTGGGGCTCTCGGATACGCAGTATTTT. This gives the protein CASRLLGLSDTQYF.

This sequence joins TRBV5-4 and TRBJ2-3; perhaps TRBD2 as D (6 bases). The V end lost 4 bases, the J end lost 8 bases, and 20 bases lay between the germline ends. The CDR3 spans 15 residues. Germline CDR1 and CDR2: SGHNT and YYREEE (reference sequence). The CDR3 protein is CASSPPAGRKFTQYF. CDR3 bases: TGTGCCAGCAGCCCCCCGGCAGGGAGGAAGTTTACGCAGTATTTT.

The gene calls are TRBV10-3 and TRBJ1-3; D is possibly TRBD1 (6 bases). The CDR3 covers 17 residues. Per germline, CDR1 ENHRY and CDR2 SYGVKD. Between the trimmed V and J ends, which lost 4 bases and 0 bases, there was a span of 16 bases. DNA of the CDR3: TGTGCCATCAGTGCCTTAGGGGGGGCCAGCTCTGGAAACACCATATATTTT. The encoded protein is CAISALGGASSGNTIYF.

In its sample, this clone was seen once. CDR3 in DNA: TGTGCCAGCACCCCCGGAGGGAGGGGGGGTGACAATGAGCAGTTCTTC. It encodes CASTPGGRGGDNEQFF. This rearrangement joins TRBV2 to TRBJ2-1; maybe TRBD2 (7 bases). This CDR3 comprises 16 residues. CDR1 is SNHLY, CDR2 FYNNEI, per germline. The V end was cut by 7 bases, the J end by 5 bases, with 21 bases between.

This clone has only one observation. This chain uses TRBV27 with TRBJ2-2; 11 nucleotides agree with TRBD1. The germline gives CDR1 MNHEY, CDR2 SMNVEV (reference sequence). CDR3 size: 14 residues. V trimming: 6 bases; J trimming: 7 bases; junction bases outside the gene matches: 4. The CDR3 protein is CASSRDRGSGELFF. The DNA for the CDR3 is TGTGCCAGCAGCCGGGACAGGGGGAGCGGGGAGCTGTTTTTT.

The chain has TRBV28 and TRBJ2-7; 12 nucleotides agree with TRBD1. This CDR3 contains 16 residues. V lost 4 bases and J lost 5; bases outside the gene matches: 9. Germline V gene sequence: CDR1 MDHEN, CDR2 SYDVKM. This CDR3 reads CASSSGTGGAFHEQYF. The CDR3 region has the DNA TGTGCCAGCAGTTCCGGGACAGGGGGCGCCTTCCACGAGCAGTACTTC.

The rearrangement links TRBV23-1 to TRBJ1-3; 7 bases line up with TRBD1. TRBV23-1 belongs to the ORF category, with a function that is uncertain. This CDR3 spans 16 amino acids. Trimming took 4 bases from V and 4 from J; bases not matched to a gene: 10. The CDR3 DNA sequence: TGCGCCAGCAGTCCATATCCGACAGGGTGCGGAAACACCATATATTTT. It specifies CASSPYPTGCGNTIYF.

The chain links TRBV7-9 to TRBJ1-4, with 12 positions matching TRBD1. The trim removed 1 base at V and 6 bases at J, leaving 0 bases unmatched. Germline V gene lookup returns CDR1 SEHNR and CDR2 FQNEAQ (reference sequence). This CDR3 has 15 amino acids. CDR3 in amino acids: CASSLGDRGHEKLFF. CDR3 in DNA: TGTGCCAGCAGCTTAGGGGACAGGGGGCATGAAAAACTGTTTTTT. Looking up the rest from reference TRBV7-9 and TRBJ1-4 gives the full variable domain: DTGVSQNPRHKITKRGQNVTFRCDPISEHNRLYWYRQTLGQGPEFLTYFQNEAQLEKSRLLSDRFSAERPKGSFSTLEIQRTEQGDSAMYLCASSLGDRGHEKLFFGSGTQLSVL.

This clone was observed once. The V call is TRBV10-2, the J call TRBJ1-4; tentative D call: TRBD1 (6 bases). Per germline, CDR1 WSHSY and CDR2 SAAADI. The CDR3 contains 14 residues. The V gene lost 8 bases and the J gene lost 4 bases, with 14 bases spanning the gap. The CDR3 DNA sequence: TGCGCCAGCCAACCCGTAGGGGGTAATGAAAAACTGTTTTTT. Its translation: CASQPVGGNEKLFF.

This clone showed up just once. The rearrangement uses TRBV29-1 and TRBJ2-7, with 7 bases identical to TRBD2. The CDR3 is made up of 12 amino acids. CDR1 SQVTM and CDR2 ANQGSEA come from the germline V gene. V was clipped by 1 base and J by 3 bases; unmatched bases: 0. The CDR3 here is CSVEGEGYEQYF. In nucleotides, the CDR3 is TGCAGCGTTGAAGGGGAGGGCTACGAGCAGTACTTC.

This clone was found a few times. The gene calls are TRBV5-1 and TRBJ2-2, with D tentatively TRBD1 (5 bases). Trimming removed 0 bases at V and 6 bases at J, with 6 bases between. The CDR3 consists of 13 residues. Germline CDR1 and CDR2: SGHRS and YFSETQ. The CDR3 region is CASSLEGPGELFF. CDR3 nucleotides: TGCGCCAGCAGCTTGGAGGGGCCCGGGGAGCTGTTTTTT.

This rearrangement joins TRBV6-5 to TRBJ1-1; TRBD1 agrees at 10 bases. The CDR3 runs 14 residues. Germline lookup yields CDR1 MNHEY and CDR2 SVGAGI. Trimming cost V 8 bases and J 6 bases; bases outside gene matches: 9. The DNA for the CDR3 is TGTGCCAGCCTCATTCAGGGGACAGGGGCTGAAGCTTTCTTT. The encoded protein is CASLIQGTGAEAFF.

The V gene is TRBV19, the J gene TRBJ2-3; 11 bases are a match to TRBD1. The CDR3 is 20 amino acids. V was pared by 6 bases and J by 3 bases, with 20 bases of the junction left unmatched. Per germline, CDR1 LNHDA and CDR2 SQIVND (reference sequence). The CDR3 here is CASSLGQPGQGVRWTDTQYF. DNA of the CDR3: TGTGCCAGTAGCCTAGGTCAGCCGGGACAGGGGGTGAGATGGACAGATACGCAGTATTTT.